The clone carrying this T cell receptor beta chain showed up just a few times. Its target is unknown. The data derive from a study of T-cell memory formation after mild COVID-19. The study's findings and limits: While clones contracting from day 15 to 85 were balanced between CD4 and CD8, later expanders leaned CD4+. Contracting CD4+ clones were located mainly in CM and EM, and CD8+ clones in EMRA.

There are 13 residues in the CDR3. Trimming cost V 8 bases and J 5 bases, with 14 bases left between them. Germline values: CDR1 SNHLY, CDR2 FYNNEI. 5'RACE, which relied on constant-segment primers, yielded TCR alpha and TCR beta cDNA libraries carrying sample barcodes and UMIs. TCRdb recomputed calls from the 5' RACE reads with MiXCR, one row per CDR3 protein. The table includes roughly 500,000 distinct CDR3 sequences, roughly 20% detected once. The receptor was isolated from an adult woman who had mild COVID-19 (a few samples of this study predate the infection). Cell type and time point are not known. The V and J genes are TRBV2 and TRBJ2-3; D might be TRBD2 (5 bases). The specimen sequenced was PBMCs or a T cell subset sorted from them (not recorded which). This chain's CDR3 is CASGPSWEDTQYF. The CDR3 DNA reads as TGTGCCAGCGGGCCTAGCTGGGAAGATACGCAGTATTTT.